This TCR beta chain came from a study of T cells in Graves' hyperthyroidism and ophthalmopathy (dated by TCRdb to about 2019). Study-level background: Peripheral blood was collected at initial diagnosis, before any treatment. A discovery cohort of about 100 patients, roughly 45 with Graves' ophthalmopathy and about 58 with stable Graves' hyperthyroidism, was used to find distinguishing TCR V-J signatures. Prospective prediction of ophthalmopathy was tested in an independent validation cohort consisting of about 20 hyperthyroidism patients and 17 patients who later progressed to ophthalmopathy. The approximately 90 discovery patients were randomly split 7:3 into training and test sets. In addition, the study compared T-cell repertoires in thyroid tissue and in blood from about six Graves' hyperthyroidism patients. After blood sampling, hyperthyroidism patients were treated with methimazole at a starting dose of 30 mg daily, and ophthalmopathy patients were treated with high-dose intravenous methylprednisolone. The paper reports TCR Vbeta CDR3 sequencing of fewer than 150 peripheral blood samples: approximately 43 ophthalmopathy, around 80 hyperthyroidism and around 17 progressor patients. Study-level results and caveats: In validation, progression to ophthalmopathy was predicted by the model with almost 71% sensitivity and about 72% specificity, a median of approximately 6.5 months before onset. Most expanded thyroid clonotypes (frequency above 0.001) were also found in blood, which suggests that blood repertoires may mirror thyroid immune responses. No statistical method was used to set the sample size in advance, and investigators knew the group allocation. In cross-validation, a model built on a 13 V-J signature told ophthalmopathy apart from stable hyperthyroidism with 85% to 90% sensitivity and roughly 82% specificity, and in testing the same model reached 80%/75%.

V ends up 4 bases short and J 5 bases short, with an unmatched junction base count of 7. The CDR3 starts with the cysteine, ends with the phenylalanine, and has 15 residues. The only DNA kept is the CDR3, 45 bases in frame from the first base. The germline V gene specifies LGHNA as CDR1 and YNFKEQ as CDR2. TCR beta CDR3 regions were amplified from RNA transcripts. The first round of RT-PCR for the TCR CDR3 was performed with the HTBI primer set and the Qiagen OneStep RT-PCR kit. The libraries were constructed in a second round of multiplex PCR and then size-selected and purified. Libraries were sequenced paired-end with 100 bp reads on an Illumina HiSeq2000. Processing in the source paper ran as follows. SOAPnuke was used to process the raw data, throwing out any read that contained adapters or uncalled bases, had a mean Phred below 15, or lacked an exact constant-primer or identifier match. COPE v1.2.5 was used to merge high-quality paired reads, and clonotypes were defined as unique nucleotide sequences. MiTCR v1.1 was used to align the clonotypes against IMGT TRBV, TRBD and TRBJ reference segments. Analysis was restricted to V-J combinations with a frequency above 0.0001, which covered approximately 99% of repertoires. The TCS score was defined as F50 (clonal expansion) divided by E x V (chaos), with BLOSUM62-based TCRdist calculated between CDR3 peptides within each V-J. Welch's t-statistics and random forest reduced around 550 V-J features to about 12, which were used in a naive Bayes classifier (R e1071). The raw public data were reprocessed by TCRdb itself: fastp quality trimming at Q25, MiXCR clonotype calling, in-frame beta chains only. Each entry is one CDR3 protein sequence, shown with its most common DNA and genes. TCRdb, rather than the study authors, made the V and J calls. Present in this sample are about 740,000 distinct CDR3 sequences, 12% to 15% of which were seen just once. The ten biggest clones cover about a tenth of the sample.

There are many counts of this clonotype. What this receptor recognizes is not known. Per-base quality was not reported, and no clone a single base away is much larger than it. Graves' hyperthyroidism was defined as stable when no progression to ophthalmopathy occurred over 18 months of follow-up. Hyperthyroidism patients were newly diagnosed, had a disease duration of under 2 months, and were aged 18 to 65 years. Exclusion was applied to patients with uncontrolled infections, other autoimmune diseases, pregnancy or lactation. Clinical symptoms, serum thyroxine and TRAb, thyroid ultrasound, and orbital computed tomography formed the basis for the diagnoses. PBMCs were isolated from roughly 10 ml of fresh peripheral blood by Ficoll-Paque density gradient centrifugation. Total RNA was extracted using Trizol reagent, and RNA quality was assessed on an Agilent 2100 Bioanalyzer.

Here the chain combines TRBV4-2 and TRBJ2-2; 7 bases in the junction line up with TRBD2. What was sequenced was blood. The clonotype comes from a young woman with Graves' hyperthyroidism. The CDR3 region reads CASSPGGAGTGELFF. The bases read TGTGCCAGCAGCCCCGGCGGAGCGGGAACCGGGGAGCTGTTTTTT.